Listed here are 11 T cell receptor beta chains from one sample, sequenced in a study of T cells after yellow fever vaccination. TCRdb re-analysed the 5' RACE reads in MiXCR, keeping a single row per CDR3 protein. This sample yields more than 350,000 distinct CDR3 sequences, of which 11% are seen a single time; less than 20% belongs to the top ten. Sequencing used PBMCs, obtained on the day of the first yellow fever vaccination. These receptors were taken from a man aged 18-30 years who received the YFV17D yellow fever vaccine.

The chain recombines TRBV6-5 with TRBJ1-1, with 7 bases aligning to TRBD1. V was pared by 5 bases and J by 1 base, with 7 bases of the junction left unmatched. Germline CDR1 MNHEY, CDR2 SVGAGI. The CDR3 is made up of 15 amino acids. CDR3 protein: CASSHPDRRNTEAFF. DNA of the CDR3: TGTGCCAGCAGTCACCCGGACAGGAGGAACACTGAAGCTTTCTTT.

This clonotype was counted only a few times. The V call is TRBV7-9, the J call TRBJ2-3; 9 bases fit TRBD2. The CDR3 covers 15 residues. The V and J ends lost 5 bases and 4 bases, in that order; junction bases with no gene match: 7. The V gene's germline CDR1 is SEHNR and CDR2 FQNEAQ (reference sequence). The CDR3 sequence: CASSRPGGGADTQYF. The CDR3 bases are TGTGCCAGCAGCCGGCCCGGCGGGGGGGCAGATACGCAGTATTTT.

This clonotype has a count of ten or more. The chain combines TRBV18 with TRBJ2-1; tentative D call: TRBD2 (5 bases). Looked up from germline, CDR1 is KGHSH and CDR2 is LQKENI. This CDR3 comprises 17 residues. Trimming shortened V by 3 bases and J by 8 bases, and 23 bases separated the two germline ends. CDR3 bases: TGTGCCAGCTCACCGACTATCGTTTCACCCTCGTTTGATGAGCAGTTCTTC. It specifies CASSPTIVSPSFDEQFF.

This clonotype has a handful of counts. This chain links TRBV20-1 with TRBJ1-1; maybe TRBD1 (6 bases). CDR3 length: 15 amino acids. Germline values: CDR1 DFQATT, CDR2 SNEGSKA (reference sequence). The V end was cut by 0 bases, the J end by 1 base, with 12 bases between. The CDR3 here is CSARDLGRGNTEAFF. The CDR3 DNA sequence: TGCAGTGCTAGAGATTTGGGCAGGGGGAACACTGAAGCTTTCTTT.

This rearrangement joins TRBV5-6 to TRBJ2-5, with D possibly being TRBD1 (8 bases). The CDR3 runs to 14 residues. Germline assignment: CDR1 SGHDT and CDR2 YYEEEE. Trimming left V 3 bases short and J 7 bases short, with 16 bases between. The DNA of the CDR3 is TGTGCCAGCAGCTCGAATACAGGGGGGGGGACCCAGTACTTC. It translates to CASSSNTGGGTQYF.

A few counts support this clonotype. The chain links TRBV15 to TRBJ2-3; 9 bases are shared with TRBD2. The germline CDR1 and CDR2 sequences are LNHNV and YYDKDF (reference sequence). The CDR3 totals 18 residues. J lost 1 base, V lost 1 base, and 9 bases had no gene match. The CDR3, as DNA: TGTGCCACCAGCAGAGGCGGGGGCGGCGGGGGGGGCACAGATACGCAGTATTTT. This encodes CATSRGGGGGGGTDTQYF.

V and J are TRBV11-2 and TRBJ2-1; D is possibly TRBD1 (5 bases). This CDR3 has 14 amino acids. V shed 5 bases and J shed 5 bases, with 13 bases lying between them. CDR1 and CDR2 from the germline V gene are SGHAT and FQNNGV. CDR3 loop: CASSPGPQDNEQFF. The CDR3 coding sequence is TGTGCCAGCAGCCCCGGGCCACAGGACAATGAGCAGTTCTTC.

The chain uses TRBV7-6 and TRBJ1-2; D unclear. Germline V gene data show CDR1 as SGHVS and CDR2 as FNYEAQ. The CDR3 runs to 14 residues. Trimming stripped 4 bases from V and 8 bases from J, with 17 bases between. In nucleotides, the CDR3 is TGTGCCAGCAGCTCCGGACCCAACTTTGGGGGCTACACCTTC. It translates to CASSSGPNFGGYTF. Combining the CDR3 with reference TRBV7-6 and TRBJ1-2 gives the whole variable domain GAGVSQSPRYKVTKRGQDVALRCDPISGHVSLYWYRQALGQGPEFLTYFNYEAQQDKSGLPNDRFSAERPEGSISTLTIQRTEQRDSAMYRCASSSGPNFGGYTFGSGTRLTVV.

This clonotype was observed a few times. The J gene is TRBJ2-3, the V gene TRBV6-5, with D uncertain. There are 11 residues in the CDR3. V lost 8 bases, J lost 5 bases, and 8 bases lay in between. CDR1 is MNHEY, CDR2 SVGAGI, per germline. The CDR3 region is CASGDRDTQYF. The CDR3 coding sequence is TGTGCCAGCGGGGATAGAGATACGCAGTATTTT.

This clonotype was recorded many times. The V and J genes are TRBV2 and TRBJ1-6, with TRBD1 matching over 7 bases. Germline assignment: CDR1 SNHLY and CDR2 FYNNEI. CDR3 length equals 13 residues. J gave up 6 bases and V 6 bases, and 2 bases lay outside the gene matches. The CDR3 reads CASRGQPNSPLHF. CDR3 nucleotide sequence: TGTGCCAGCAGGGGACAGCCTAATTCACCCCTCCACTTT. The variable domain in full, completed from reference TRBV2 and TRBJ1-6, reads EPEVTQTPSHQVTQMGQEVILRCVPISNHLYFYWYRQILGQKVEFLVSFYNNEISEKSEIFDDQFSVERPDGSNFTLKIRSTKLEDSAMYFCASRGQPNSPLHFGNGTRLTVT.

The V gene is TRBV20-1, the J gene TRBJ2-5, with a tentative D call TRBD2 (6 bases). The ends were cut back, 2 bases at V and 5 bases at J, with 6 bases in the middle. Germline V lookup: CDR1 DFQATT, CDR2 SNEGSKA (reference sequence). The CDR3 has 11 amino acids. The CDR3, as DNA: TGCAGTGCTAGACTAGCGGAGACCCAGTACTTC. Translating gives CSARLAETQYF.